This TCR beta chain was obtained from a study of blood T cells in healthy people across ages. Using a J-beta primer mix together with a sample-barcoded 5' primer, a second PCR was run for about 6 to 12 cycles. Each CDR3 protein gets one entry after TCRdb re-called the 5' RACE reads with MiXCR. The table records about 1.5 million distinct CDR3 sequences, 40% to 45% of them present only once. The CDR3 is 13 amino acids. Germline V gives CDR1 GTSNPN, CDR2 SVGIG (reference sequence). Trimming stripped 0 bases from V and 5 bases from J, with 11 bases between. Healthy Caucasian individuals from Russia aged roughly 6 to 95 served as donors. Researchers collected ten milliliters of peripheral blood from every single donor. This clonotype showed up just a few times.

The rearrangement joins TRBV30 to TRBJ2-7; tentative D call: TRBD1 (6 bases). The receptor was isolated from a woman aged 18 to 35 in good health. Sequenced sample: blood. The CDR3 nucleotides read TGTGCCTGGAGTGTAAGCCACAGGGACGAGCAGTACTTC. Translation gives CAWSVSHRDEQYF.